The 24 T cell receptor beta chains listed next were all sequenced from one sample in a study of blood T cells in healthy people across ages. The use of a sample-barcoded 5' primer and a J-beta primer mix characterized a second PCR of roughly 6 to 11 cycles. TCRdb re-called the 5' RACE reads with MiXCR, one entry per CDR3 protein. Of roughly 700,000 distinct CDR3 sequences in the sample, about 25% were seen once. These data were also filed under a second study, of T cells of mothers and their children.

The sample consisted of blood. These receptors were obtained from a boy aged 5-17 years in good health.

The chain links TRBV29-1 to TRBJ2-1; possible D gene TRBD1, 5 bases. The CDR3 is made up of 14 amino acids. Germline lookup yields CDR1 SQVTM and CDR2 ANQGSEA. Here the CDR3 reads CSAVGLTENNEQFF. The CDR3 DNA reads as TGCAGTGCAGTGGGGTTGACAGAAAACAATGAGCAGTTCTTC.

The chain employs TRBV11-3 and TRBJ2-7; D is perhaps TRBD1 (7 bases). V lost 5 bases and J lost 4, with 18 bases in between. Germline V gives CDR1 SGHNT, CDR2 YENEEA. The CDR3 spans 15 residues. The CDR3 reads CASSPGGRTGYEQYF. The DNA of the CDR3 is TGTGCCAGCAGCCCAGGGGGGCGTACAGGGTACGAGCAGTACTTC. Together with reference TRBV11-3 and TRBJ2-7, the CDR3 gives the full variable domain: EAGVVQSPRYKIIEKKQPVAFWCNPISGHNTLYWYLQNLGQGPELLIRYENEEAVDDSQLPKDRFSAERLKGVDSTLKIQPAELGDSAVYLCASSPGGRTGYEQYFGPGTRLTVT.

The chain uses TRBV29-1 and TRBJ2-1; possible D gene TRBD2, 6 bases. Germline CDR1 reads SQVTM; CDR2 reads ANQGSEA. The CDR3 covers 13 residues. Trimming took off 8 bases at V and 10 bases at J, with 21 bases between the two ends. The chain's CDR3 is CSTATGGLWEQFF. The CDR3 DNA sequence: TGCAGCACCGCGACTGGGGGACTTTGGGAGCAGTTCTTC.

This clonotype showed up just a few times. The chain carries TRBV25-1 and TRBJ2-7; either TRBD1 or TRBD2 may supply D (5 bases each). The germline V gene has CDR1 MGHDK and CDR2 SYGVNS. Trimming shortened V by 6 bases and J by 5 bases, and 17 bases separated the two germline ends. The CDR3 has 14 amino acids. The CDR3 spells CASSPFGTIHEQYF. The CDR3 DNA reads TGTGCCAGCAGCCCCTTCGGGACGATCCACGAGCAGTACTTC.

This clonotype was detected only once. The CDR3 DNA follows: TGTGCCAGCAGCTCCCTTGTGGCCAGGGAGGTATGGCAAGAGACCCAGTACTTC. It yields the protein CASSSLVAREVWQETQYF. The gene calls are TRBV5-6 and TRBJ2-5; weak D call: TRBD2 (6 bases). CDR3 length: 18 amino acids. Germline CDR1 and CDR2: SGHDT and YYEEEE. The V and J ends lost 3 bases and 2 bases respectively, with 23 bases between them.

The rearrangement uses TRBV3-1 and TRBJ2-1; 8 nucleotides align to TRBD2. The J segment lost 8 bases and the V segment lost 9 bases, leaving 12 bases of the junction unmatched. The CDR3 is made up of 14 amino acids. CDR1 is LGHDT and CDR2 is YNNKEL in the germline V gene (reference sequence). The CDR3 DNA is TGTGCCAGTGGGGAGGGACTAGAGGATGATGAGCAGTTCTTC. Encoded protein: CASGEGLEDDEQFF.

This clonotype showed up just a few times. This chain connects TRBV7-9 to TRBJ2-7; D unresolved. Germline CDR1 reads SEHNR; CDR2 reads FQNEAQ (reference sequence). The CDR3 spans 11 residues. V lost 5 bases and J 4 bases, leaving 6 bases between the germline ends. The CDR3 region is CASSGKYEQYF. As DNA, the CDR3 is TGTGCCAGCAGCGGTAAATACGAGCAGTACTTC.

This chain uses TRBV20-1 with TRBJ2-7; TRBD1 aligns across 7 bases. The germline gives CDR1 DFQATT, CDR2 SNEGSKA (reference sequence). V trimming: 5 bases; J trimming: 2 bases; junction bases outside the gene matches: 9. This CDR3 comprises 14 residues. CDR3 nucleotide sequence: TGCAGTGCTCGCAGGGGGTATCTCCCCTACGAGCAGTACTTC. Residues: CSARRGYLPYEQYF.

This chain connects TRBV20-1 to TRBJ2-1; 13 nucleotides agree with TRBD2. V trimming: 3 bases; J trimming: 8 bases; junction bases outside the gene matches: 13. Germline V gene lookup returns CDR1 DFQATT and CDR2 SNEGSKA (reference sequence). The CDR3 contains 17 residues. The DNA for the CDR3 is TGCAGTGCTAGGAGCACTAGCGGGAGGGCCTCTAGGGATGAGCAGTTCTTC. Its translation is CSARSTSGRASRDEQFF.

V usage is TRBV6-2 or TRBV6-3 and J usage is TRBJ2-5; 9 bases line up with TRBD2. There are 17 residues in the CDR3. After removal of 2 bases from V and 0 bases from J, the junction contained 7 bases not matched to a gene. Per germline, CDR1 MNHEY and CDR2 SVGEGT. CDR3 loop: CASSYPLSGGHQETQYF. In DNA form, the CDR3 reads TGTGCCAGCAGTTACCCCTTGAGCGGGGGGCACCAAGAGACCCAGTACTTC.

The J gene is TRBJ1-3, the V gene TRBV16, with a tentative D call TRBD1 (5 bases). The CDR3 length is 15 residues. CDR1 and CDR2 from the germline V gene are KGHSY and FQNENV. With 4 bases removed from V and 0 bases from J, the gap between germline ends came to 10 bases. DNA for the CDR3: TGTGCCAGCAGCCTCGGACAATTCTCTGGAAACACCATATATTTT. It codes for CASSLGQFSGNTIYF.

The V call is TRBV2, the J call TRBJ1-4, with 7 bases matching TRBD1. The CDR3 runs to 17 residues. In germline, CDR1 is SNHLY, CDR2 FYNNEI. V shed 6 bases and J 3 bases; nucleotides not matched to a gene: 13. CDR3 in DNA: TGTGCCAGCAGACGAGAACCTCGACAGGGAGCTAATGAAAAACTGTTTTTT. Translated, it gives CASRREPRQGANEKLFF.

The V call is TRBV29-1, the J call TRBJ2-3, with 8 bases aligning to TRBD1. V trimming: 3 bases; J trimming: 2 bases; junction bases outside the gene matches: 7. This CDR3 is 15 amino acids long. Germline CDR1 SQVTM, CDR2 ANQGSEA. CDR3 amino acids: CSVDEGQAYTDTQYF. The CDR3 DNA reads TGCAGCGTTGATGAGGGACAGGCCTACACAGATACGCAGTATTTT.

V usage is TRBV28 and J usage is TRBJ1-2, with a weak D call TRBD1 (6 bases). Trimming cost V 2 bases and J 3 bases, with 13 bases left between them. The germline CDR1 and CDR2 sequences are MDHEN and SYDVKM. This CDR3 is 15 amino acids long. The CDR3 bases are TGTGCCAGCAGTTTAAATACAGGGATACACTATGGCTACACCTTC. Its protein product is CASSLNTGIHYGYTF.

V and J are TRBV6-5 and TRBJ1-2, with TRBD1 matching over 8 bases. The germline gives CDR1 MNHEY, CDR2 SVGAGI. The length of the CDR3 is 16 residues. The V gene end was trimmed by 8 bases and the J gene end by 5 bases; junction bases not matched to a gene: 16. The CDR3 reads CASGPQTGTGYYGYTF. CDR3 DNA sequence: TGTGCCAGCGGACCACAAACCGGGACAGGCTATTATGGCTACACCTTC.

V usage is TRBV11-1 and J usage is TRBJ2-1; 10 nucleotides line up with TRBD1. V lost 5 bases and J lost 7; bases outside the gene matches: 8. Germline V CDR1 and CDR2: SGHAT, FQDESV (reference sequence). The CDR3 is 15 residues long. CDR3 DNA: TGTGCCAGCAGCCAGGATGACAGGGGGCCGAATGAGCAGTTCTTC. Amino acid sequence: CASSQDDRGPNEQFF.

The J gene is TRBJ2-5, the V gene TRBV27, with D possibly being TRBD1 or TRBD2 (5 bases each). The closer fit of TRBJ2-1 to the DNA end suggests the J call may be wrong. The germline V gene encodes CDR1 MNHEY and CDR2 SMNVEV (reference sequence). The CDR3 sequence is 12 residues long. The CDR3 is CASKLLGGEQFF. The CDR3 DNA reads TGTGCCAGCAAACTCCTTGGGGGTGAGCAGTTCTTC.

The chain links TRBV4-2 to TRBJ1-1, with D uncertain. The CDR3 length is 16 residues. Germline lookup yields CDR1 LGHNA and CDR2 YNFKEQ. V shed 0 bases and J shed 0 bases, with 11 bases lying between them. The CDR3 here is CASSQEEGAMNTEAFF. The CDR3 DNA reads TGTGCCAGCAGCCAAGAGGAGGGAGCAATGAACACTGAAGCTTTCTTT.

The chain links TRBV5-1 to TRBJ2-5; TRBD1 aligns across 8 bases. CDR3 length equals 14 residues. J lost 5 bases, V lost 0 bases, and 3 bases had no gene match. Germline CDR1 SGHRS, CDR2 YFSETQ. DNA of the CDR3: TGCGCCAGCAGCTTGGAGGACAGGGATGAGACCCAGTACTTC. Amino acids: CASSLEDRDETQYF.

This clonotype was seen a few times. An end of the junction does not agree with germline; a read error may underlie this. The genes are TRBV7-9 and TRBJ2-1; D is undetermined. CDR1 is SEHNR, CDR2 FQNEAQ, per germline (reference sequence). This CDR3 region has 11 residues. CDR3 coding DNA: TGTGCCAACAGCTTCTGGGGAGAGCAGTTCTTC. This gives the protein CANSFWGEQFF. Filled out from reference TRBV7-9 and TRBJ2-1, the complete variable domain reads DTGVSQNPRHKITKRGQNVTFRCDPISEHNRLYWYRQTLGQGPEFLTYFQNEAQLEKSRLLSDRFSAERPKGSFSTLEIQRTEQGDSAMYLCANSFWGEQFFGPGTRLTVL.

This clonotype appeared a few times. The rearrangement uses TRBV28 and TRBJ1-5, with 9 bases matching TRBD1. This CDR3 comprises 14 residues. Trimming cost V 5 bases and J 6 bases; bases outside gene matches: 5. Per the germline V gene, CDR1 is MDHEN and CDR2 is SYDVKM. DNA of the CDR3: TGTGCCAGCAGTCCCCAGACAGGGGGTCAGCCCCAGCATTTT. The encoded protein is CASSPQTGGQPQHF.

A few counts support this clonotype. V gene TRBV9 combines with J gene TRBJ2-1, with D possibly matching TRBD2 (5 bases). V was pared by 0 bases and J by 2 bases, with 6 bases between. CDR1 SGDLS and CDR2 YYNGEE come from the germline V gene. The CDR3 sequence is 14 residues long. CDR3 coding DNA: TGTGCCAGCAGCGTAGGAGGGACCTACAATGAGCAGTTCTTC. It yields the protein CASSVGGTYNEQFF. Combining the CDR3 with reference TRBV9 and TRBJ2-1 gives the whole variable domain DSGVTQTPKHLITATGQRVTLRCSPRSGDLSVYWYQQSLDQGLQFLIQYYNGEERAKGNILERFSAQQFPDLHSELNLSSLELGDSALYFCASSVGGTYNEQFFGPGTRLTVL.

This clonotype was detected only a few times. The chain couples TRBV29-1 to TRBJ1-1; no clear D. The V end was cut by 1 base, the J end by 3 bases, with 6 bases between. The V gene's germline CDR1 is SQVTM and CDR2 ANQGSEA. The CDR3 covers 12 residues. The CDR3 DNA sequence: TGCAGCGTTGAAGGTACCGACACTGAAGCTTTCTTT. Protein: CSVEGTDTEAFF.

The chain joins TRBV10-3 to TRBJ1-5; tentative D call: TRBD1 (6 bases). From germline, CDR1 is ENHRY and CDR2 SYGVKD. V was clipped by 5 bases and J by 4 bases, with 6 bases between them. The CDR3 sequence is 12 residues long. The CDR3 DNA reads TGTGCCATCAGTACAGGGAATCAGCCCCAGCATTTT. The encoded protein is CAISTGNQPQHF.